A selection of T cell receptor beta chains follows, all from one sample in a study of blood T cell repertoires in COVID-19. TCRdb's table, derived via immunoSEQ multiplex PCR, lists solely in-frame clones and lacks some. The data hold 60,000 or so clones, with approximately 91% observed a single time. Sequencing was carried out using peripheral blood. Receptor source: a human donor in a cohort sampled during active COVID-19. Each CDR3 is given with its conserved first and last residue. D genes are given only for firm matches. Size is omitted from some rows. Given values are once, few, many or a class for expanded clones.

>NA|TRBD2|TRBV6-2/TRBV6-3|TRBJ2-3|15
CASSYEASGSDTQYF
TGTGCCAGCAGTTACGAGGCTAGCGGGAGTGATACGCAGTATTTT
>NA|NA|TRBV20-1|TRBJ2-7|11
CSASGSNEQYF
TGCAGTGCTAGCGGGAGTAACGAGCAGTACTTC
>once|NA|TRBV3-1/TRBV3-2|TRBJ2-1|15
CASSQGSTGNNEQFF
TGTGCCAGCAGCCAAGGGTCCACCGGGAACAATGAGCAGTTCTTC
>once|TRBD1|TRBV3-1/TRBV3-2|TRBJ2-4|14
CASSYGQGVAIQYF
TGTGCCAGCAGCTACGGACAGGGGGTAGCCATTCAGTACTTC
>NA|NA|TRBV28|TRBJ2-5|16
CASSLPTGAPKETQYF
TGTGCCAGCAGTTTACCGACAGGTGCCCCCAAGGAGACCCAGTACTTC
>NA|NA|TRBV7-6|TRBJ2-7|17
CASSLVRGGQGWNEQYF
TGTGCCAGCAGCTTAGTTCGGGGGGGACAGGGTTGGAACGAGCAGTACTTC
>NA|NA|TRBV5-1|TRBJ2-3|19
CASSLGGRQDLLSTDTQYF
TGCGCCAGCAGCTTGGGGGGTCGACAGGACCTACTTAGCACAGATACGCAGTATTTT
>NA|NA|TRBV6-2/TRBV6-3|TRBJ1-5|15
CASSYTGGSNQPQHF
TGTGCCAGCAGTTACACGGGGGGAAGCAATCAGCCCCAGCATTTT
>NA|NA|TRBV6-1|TRBJ1-5|15
CASSEAGGGHQPQHF
TGTGCCAGCAGTGAAGCGGGGGGTGGGCATCAGCCCCAGCATTTT
>NA|TRBD2|TRBV7-9|TRBJ2-3|16
CASSLEAGRATDTQYF
TGTGCCAGCAGCTTAGAAGCCGGGAGGGCCACAGATACGCAGTATTTT
>once|TRBD1|TRBV19|TRBJ2-7|15
CASSPDRELSYEQYF
TGTGCCAGTAGTCCGGACAGGGAGTTAAGCTACGAGCAGTACTTC
>NA|NA|TRBV5-4|TRBJ2-5|12
CASSLSRETQYF
TGTGCCAGCAGCTTAAGTCGGGAGACCCAGTACTTC
>NA|TRBD2|TRBV4-3|TRBJ2-6|13
CASSQVTGGVLTF
TGCGCCAGCAGCCAAGTAACGGGGGGCGTCCTGACTTTC
>NA|NA|TRBV5-1|TRBJ2-4|15
CASSFGAGDGNIQYF
TGCGCCAGCAGCTTCGGGGCAGGGGATGGAAACATTCAGTACTTC
>NA|NA|TRBV7-2|TRBJ1-6|17
CASSLGGGGAYNSPLHF
TGTGCCAGCAGCTTAGGGGGGGGAGGGGCTTATAATTCACCCCTCCACTTT
>NA|NA|TRBV6-5|TRBJ2-4|14
CATGNPAGKNIQYF
TGTGCCACCGGTAACCCGGCGGGTAAAAACATTCAGTACTTC
>once|NA|TRBV3-1/TRBV3-2|TRBJ2-2|19
CASSQLRGGVRMSTGELFF
TGTGCCAGCAGCCAACTAAGAGGGGGTGTACGCATGAGCACCGGGGAGCTGTTTTTT
>NA|NA|TRBV10-3|TRBJ2-6|15
CAISTMSSGANVLTF
TGTGCCATCAGTACGATGAGCTCTGGGGCCAACGTCCTGACTTTC
>NA|NA|TRBV20-1|TRBJ2-5|13
CSASNQGQETQYF
TGCAGTGCTAGTAACCAGGGGCAAGAGACCCAGTACTTC
>NA|TRBD1|TRBV18|TRBJ2-3|15
CASSPRGQGGDTQYF
TGTGCCAGCTCACCAAGGGGACAGGGAGGGGATACGCAGTATTTT
>NA|NA|TRBV4-1|TRBJ1-5|17
CASSQIRIGRENQPQHF
TGCGCCAGCAGCCAAATAAGAATAGGACGGGAGAATCAGCCCCAGCATTTT
>NA|TRBD1|TRBV6-5|TRBJ2-4|15
CASSSDRRTKNIQYF
TGTGCCAGCAGTTCGGACAGGAGAACCAAAAACATTCAGTACTTC
>NA|TRBD2|TRBV4-3|TRBJ2-2|16
CASSQLTGLGTGELFF
TGCGCCAGCAGCCAACTTACGGGACTAGGTACCGGGGAGCTGTTTTTT
>once|NA|TRBV6-2/TRBV6-3|TRBJ2-7|11
CASSFKSEQYF
TGTGCCAGCAGTTTTAAATCCGAGCAGTACTTC
>NA|TRBD2|TRBV28|TRBJ2-2|18
CASRPAGPGLASTGELFF
TGTGCCAGCAGACCTGCGGGCCCGGGACTAGCGAGCACCGGGGAGCTGTTTTTT
>NA|TRBD1|TRBV5-1|TRBJ2-2|16
CASSLARGSNTGELFF
TGCGCCAGCAGCTTGGCCAGGGGGTCGAACACCGGGGAGCTGTTTTTT